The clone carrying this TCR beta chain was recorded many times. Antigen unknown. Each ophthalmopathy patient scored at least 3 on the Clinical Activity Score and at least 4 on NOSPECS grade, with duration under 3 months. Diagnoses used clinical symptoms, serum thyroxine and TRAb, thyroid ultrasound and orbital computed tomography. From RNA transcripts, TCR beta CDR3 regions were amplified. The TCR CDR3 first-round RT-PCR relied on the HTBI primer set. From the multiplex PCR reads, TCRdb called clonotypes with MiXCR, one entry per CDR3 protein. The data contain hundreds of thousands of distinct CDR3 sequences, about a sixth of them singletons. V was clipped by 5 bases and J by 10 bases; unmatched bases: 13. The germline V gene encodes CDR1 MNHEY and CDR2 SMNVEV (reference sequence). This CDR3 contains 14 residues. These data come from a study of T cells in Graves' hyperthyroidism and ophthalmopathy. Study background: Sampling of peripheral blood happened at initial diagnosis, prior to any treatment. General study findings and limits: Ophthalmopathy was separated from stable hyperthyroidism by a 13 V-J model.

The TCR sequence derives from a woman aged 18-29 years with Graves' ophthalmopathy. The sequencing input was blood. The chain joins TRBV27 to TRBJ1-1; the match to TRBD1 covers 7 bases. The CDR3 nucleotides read TGTGCCAGCAGTCCACGACAGGGCGTGGGCGGAGCTTTCTTT. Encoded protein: CASSPRQGVGGAFF.